A selection of T cell receptor beta chains follows, all from one sample in a study of cytomegalovirus exposure and HLA in healthy donors. Using immunoSEQ multiplex PCR, the repertoire was profiled, and TCRdb retains in-frame clones only, with some absent. The table has around 100,000 clones, less than 70% seen once. Material for sequencing was PBMCs. All receptors derive from a woman in her 30s in good health and CMV-seronegative. CDR3s include the opening cysteine and the closing phenylalanine or tryptophan. A D gene is named only where the DNA matches it firmly. Rows may omit the clone size; those that give it use once, few, many or a size class.

v_gene	d_gene	abundance	j_gene	CDR3aa	CDR3nt
TRBV14	-	-	TRBJ2-7	CASSQDLLAGRSYEQYF	TGTGCCAGCAGCCAAGATCTGTTGGCGGGGAGGTCCTACGAGCAGTACTTC
TRBV30	TRBD2	-	TRBJ2-7	CAWNSGRVYEQYF	TGTGCCTGGAATAGCGGGAGGGTATACGAGCAGTACTTC
TRBV2	TRBD1	-	TRBJ2-5	CASREQGPQETQYF	TGTGCCAGCAGAGAACAGGGGCCTCAAGAGACCCAGTACTTC
TRBV6-1	-	-	TRBJ1-1	CASSASLPNTEAFF	TGTGCCAGCAGTGCAAGCTTACCGAACACTGAAGCTTTCTTT
TRBV9	TRBD1	-	TRBJ1-3	CASSVGTGGVGDTIYF	TGTGCCAGCAGCGTAGGGACAGGGGGCGTTGGGGACACCATATATTTT
TRBV27	-	-	TRBJ2-7	CASRGGAIYEQYF	TGTGCCAGCAGAGGAGGGGCCATCTACGAGCAGTACTTC
TRBV15	-	-	TRBJ1-4	CATSRDQGPLWEKLFF	TGTGCCACCAGCAGAGATCAGGGGCCTCTTTGGGAAAAACTGTTTTTT
TRBV5-1	TRBD1	-	TRBJ1-2	CASSLGTGSYGYTF	TGCGCCAGCAGCTTGGGGACAGGGTCTTATGGCTACACCTTC
TRBV19	TRBD1	few	TRBJ1-4	CASSISDRGSEKLFF	TGTGCCAGTAGTATTTCTGACAGGGGAAGTGAAAAACTGTTTTTT
TRBV7-9	TRBD2	-	TRBJ2-5	CASSSRAGGSEETQYF	TGTGCCAGCAGCTCCAGGGCGGGAGGGAGCGAAGAGACCCAGTACTTC
TRBV28	TRBD1	-	TRBJ1-4	CASRPRGQGGEKLFF	TGTGCCAGCAGGCCACGGGGACAGGGCGGTGAAAAACTGTTTTTT
TRBV6-1	-	-	TRBJ1-1	CASSEVRDTEAFF	TGTGCCAGCAGTGAAGTCAGGGACACTGAAGCTTTCTTT
TRBV4-2	-	few	TRBJ2-3	CASSQADSSVVATDTQYF	TGTGCCAGCAGCCAAGCCGACTCCTCAGTCGTGGCCACAGATACGCAGTATTTT
TRBV7-9	TRBD2	-	TRBJ2-3	CASSFSSGSGYTDTQYF	TGTGCCAGCAGCTTTTCTAGCGGGAGTGGGTACACAGATACGCAGTATTTT
TRBV6-5	-	few	TRBJ2-1	CASSQGNEQFF	TGTGCCAGCAGTCAGGGAAATGAGCAGTTCTTC
TRBV4-2	-	few	TRBJ1-4	CASSQGGRGEKLFF	TGTGCCAGCAGCCAAGGGGGGCGAGGTGAAAAACTGTTTTTT
TRBV7-2	-	-	TRBJ2-7	CASSLSLGRHEQYF	TGTGCCAGCAGCTTATCCCTAGGGAGGCACGAGCAGTACTTC